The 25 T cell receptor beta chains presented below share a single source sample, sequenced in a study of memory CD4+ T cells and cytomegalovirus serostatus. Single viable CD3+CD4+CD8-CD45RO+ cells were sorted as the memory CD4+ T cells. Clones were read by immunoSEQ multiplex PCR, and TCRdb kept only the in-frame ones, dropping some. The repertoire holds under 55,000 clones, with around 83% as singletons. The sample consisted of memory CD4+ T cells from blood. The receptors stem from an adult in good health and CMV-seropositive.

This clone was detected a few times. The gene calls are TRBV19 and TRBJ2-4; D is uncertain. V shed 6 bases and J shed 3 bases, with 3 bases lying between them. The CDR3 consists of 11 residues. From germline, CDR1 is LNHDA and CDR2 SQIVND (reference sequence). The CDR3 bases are TGTGCCAGTAGAAACAAAAACATTCAGTACTTC. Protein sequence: CASRNKNIQYF.

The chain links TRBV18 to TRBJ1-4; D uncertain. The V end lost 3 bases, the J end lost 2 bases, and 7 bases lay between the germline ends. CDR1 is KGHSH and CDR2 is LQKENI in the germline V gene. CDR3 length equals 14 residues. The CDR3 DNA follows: TGTGCCAGCTCACCCCAGGAGACTAATGAAAAACTGTTTTTT. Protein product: CASSPQETNEKLFF.

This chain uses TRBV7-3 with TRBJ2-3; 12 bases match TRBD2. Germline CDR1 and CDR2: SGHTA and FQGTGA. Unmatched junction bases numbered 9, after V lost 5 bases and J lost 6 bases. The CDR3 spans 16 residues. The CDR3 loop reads CASSLLAGGRADTQYF. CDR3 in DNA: TGTGCCAGCAGCCTCCTAGCGGGGGGGCGCGCCGATACGCAGTATTTT. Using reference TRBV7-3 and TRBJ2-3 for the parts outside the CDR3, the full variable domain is GAGVSQTPSNKVTEKGKYVELRCDPISGHTALYWYRQSLGQGPEFLIYFQGTGAADDSGLPNDRFFAVRPEGSVSTLKIQRTERGDSAVYLCASSLLAGGRADTQYFGPGTRLTVL.

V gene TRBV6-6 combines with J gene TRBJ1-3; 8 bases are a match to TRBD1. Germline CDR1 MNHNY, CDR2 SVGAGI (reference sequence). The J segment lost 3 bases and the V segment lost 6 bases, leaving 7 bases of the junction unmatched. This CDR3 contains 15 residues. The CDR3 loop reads CASRSQQGGGNTIYF. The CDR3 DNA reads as TGTGCCAGCAGATCTCAACAGGGGGGTGGAAACACCATATATTTT.

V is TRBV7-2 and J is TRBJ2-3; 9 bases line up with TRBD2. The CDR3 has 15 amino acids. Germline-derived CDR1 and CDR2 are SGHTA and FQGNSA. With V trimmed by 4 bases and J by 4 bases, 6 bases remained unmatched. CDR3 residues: CASSWSGGFPDTQYF. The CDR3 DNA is TGTGCCAGCAGCTGGAGCGGGGGGTTTCCAGATACGCAGTATTTT.

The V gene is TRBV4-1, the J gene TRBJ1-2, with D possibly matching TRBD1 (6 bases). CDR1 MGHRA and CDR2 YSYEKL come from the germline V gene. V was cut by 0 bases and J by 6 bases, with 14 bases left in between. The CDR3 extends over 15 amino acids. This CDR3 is CASSQDLYSGDGYTF. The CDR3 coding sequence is TGCGCCAGCAGCCAAGATTTGTATTCAGGGGATGGCTACACCTTC.

The CDR3 region is CATSIQDANQPQHF. The CDR3, as DNA: TGTGCCACCAGCATACAGGATGCCAATCAGCCCCAGCATTTT. The V gene is TRBV15, the J gene TRBJ1-5; the D gene is possibly TRBD1 (5 bases). Germline V gene lookup returns CDR1 LNHNV and CDR2 YYDKDF (reference sequence). Trimming cost V 4 bases and J 3 bases, with 10 bases left between them. This CDR3 has 14 residues.

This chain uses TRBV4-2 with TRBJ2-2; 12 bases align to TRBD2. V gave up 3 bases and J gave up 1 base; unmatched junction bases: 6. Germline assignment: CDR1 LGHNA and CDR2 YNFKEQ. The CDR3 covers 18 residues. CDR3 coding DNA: TGTGCCAGCAGCCACGTCGGACTAGCGGGGTGGAACACCGGGGAGCTGTTTTTT. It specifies CASSHVGLAGWNTGELFF.

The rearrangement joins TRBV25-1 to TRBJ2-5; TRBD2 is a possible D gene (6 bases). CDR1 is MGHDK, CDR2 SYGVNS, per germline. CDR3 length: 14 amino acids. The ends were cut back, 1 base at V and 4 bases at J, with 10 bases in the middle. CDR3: CASSEWKGGETQYF. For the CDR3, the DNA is TGTGCCAGCAGTGAATGGAAGGGAGGAGAGACCCAGTACTTC.

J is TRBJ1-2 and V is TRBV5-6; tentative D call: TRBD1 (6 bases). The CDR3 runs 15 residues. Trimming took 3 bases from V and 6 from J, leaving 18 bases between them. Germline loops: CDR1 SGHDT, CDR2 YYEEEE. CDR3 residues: CASSWGQGPGDGYTF. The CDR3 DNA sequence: TGTGCCAGCAGCTGGGGGCAGGGGCCAGGTGATGGCTACACCTTC.

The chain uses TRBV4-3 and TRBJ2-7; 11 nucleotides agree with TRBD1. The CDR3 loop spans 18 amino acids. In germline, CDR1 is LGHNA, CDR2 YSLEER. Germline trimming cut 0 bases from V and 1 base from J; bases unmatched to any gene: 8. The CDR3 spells CASSQDVAGTGGSYEQYF. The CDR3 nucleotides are TGCGCCAGCAGCCAAGATGTGGCTGGGACAGGGGGTTCCTACGAGCAGTACTTC.

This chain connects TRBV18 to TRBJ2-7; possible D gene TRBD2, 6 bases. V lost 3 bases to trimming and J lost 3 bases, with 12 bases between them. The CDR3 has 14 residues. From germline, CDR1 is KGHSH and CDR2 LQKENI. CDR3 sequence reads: CASSPTSNSYEQYF. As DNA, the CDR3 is TGTGCCAGCTCACCGACTAGTAACAGCTACGAGCAGTACTTC.

In DNA, the CDR3 is TGCGCCAGCCGACAGGCCCTATCCTACGAGCAGTACTTC. Its translation is CASRQALSYEQYF. The chain joins TRBV5-1 to TRBJ2-7; perhaps TRBD1 as D (6 bases). V was shortened by 7 bases and J by 1 base, with 12 bases between the two germline ends. There are 13 residues in the CDR3. Germline CDR1 is SGHRS and CDR2 is YFSETQ.

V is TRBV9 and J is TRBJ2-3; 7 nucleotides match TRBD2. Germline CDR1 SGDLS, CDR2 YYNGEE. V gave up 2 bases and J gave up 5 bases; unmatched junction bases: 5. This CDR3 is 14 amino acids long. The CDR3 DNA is TGTGCCAGCAGCGTCGGAGCGGGGAGAGATACGCAGTATTTT. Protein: CASSVGAGRDTQYF.

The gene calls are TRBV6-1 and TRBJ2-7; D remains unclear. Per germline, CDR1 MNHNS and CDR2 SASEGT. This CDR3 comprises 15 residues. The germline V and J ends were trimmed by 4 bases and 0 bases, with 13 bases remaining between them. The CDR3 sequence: CASSVNPRSSYEQYF. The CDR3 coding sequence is TGTGCCAGCAGTGTGAACCCCCGAAGCTCCTACGAGCAGTACTTC.

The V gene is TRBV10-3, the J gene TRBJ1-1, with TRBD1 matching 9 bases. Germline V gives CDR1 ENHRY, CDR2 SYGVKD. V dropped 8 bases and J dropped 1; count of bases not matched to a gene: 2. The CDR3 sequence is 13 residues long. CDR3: CAIGQGKNTEAFF. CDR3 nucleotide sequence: TGTGCCATCGGACAGGGGAAGAACACTGAAGCTTTCTTT.

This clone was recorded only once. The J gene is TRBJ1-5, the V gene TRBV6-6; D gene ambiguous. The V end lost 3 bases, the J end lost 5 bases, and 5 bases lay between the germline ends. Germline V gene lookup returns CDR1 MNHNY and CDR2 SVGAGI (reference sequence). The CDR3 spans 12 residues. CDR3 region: CASSYSDQPQHF. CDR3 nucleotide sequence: TGTGCCAGCAGTTATTCTGATCAGCCCCAGCATTTT.

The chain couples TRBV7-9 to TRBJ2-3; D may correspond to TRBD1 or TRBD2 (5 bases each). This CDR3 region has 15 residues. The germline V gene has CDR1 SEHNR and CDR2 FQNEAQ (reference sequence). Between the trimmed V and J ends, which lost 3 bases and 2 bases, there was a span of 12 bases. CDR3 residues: CASSLMQGPTDTQYF. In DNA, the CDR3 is TGTGCCAGCAGCTTGATGCAGGGACCCACAGATACGCAGTATTTT.

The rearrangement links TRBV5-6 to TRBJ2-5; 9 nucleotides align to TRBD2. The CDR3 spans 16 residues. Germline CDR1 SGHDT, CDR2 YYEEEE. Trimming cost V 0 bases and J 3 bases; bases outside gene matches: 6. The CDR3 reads CASSLARAGGEETQYF. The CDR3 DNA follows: TGTGCCAGCAGCTTGGCAAGAGCGGGGGGTGAAGAGACCCAGTACTTC.

CDR3 DNA sequence: TGTGCCAGCAGTTTAAGAGTCCGGGGAGGGAACACTGAAGCTTTCTTT. Encoded protein: CASSLRVRGGNTEAFF. The rearrangement joins TRBV27 to TRBJ1-1; no reliable D call. The CDR3 contains 16 residues. The ends were cut back, 2 bases at V and 1 base at J, with 14 bases in the middle. Germline V lookup: CDR1 MNHEY, CDR2 SMNVEV (reference sequence).

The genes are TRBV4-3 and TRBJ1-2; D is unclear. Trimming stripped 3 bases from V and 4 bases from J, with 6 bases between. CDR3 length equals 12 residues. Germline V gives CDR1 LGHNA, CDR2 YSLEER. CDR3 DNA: TGCGCCAGCAGCCAGGGTGTCTATGGCTACACCTTC. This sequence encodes CASSQGVYGYTF.

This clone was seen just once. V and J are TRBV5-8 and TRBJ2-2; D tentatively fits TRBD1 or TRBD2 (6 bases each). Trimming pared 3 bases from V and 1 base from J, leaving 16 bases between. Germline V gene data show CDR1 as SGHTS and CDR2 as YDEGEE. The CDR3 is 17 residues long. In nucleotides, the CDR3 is TGTGCCAGCAGCTCCGGAGGGTACAGGGTGAACACCGGGGAGCTGTTTTTT. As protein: CASSSGGYRVNTGELFF.

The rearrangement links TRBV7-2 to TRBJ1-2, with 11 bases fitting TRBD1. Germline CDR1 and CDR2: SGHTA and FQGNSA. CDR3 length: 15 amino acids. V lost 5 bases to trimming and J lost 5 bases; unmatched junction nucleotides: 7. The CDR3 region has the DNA TGTGCCAGCAGCCCAGGGGACAGGGGGAGGTATGGCTACACCTTC. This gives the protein CASSPGDRGRYGYTF.

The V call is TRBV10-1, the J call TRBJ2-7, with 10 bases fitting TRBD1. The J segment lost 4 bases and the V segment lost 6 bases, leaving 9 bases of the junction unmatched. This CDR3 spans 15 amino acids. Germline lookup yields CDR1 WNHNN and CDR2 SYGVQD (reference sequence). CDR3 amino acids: CASSSDRGESYEQYF. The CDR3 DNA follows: TGCGCCAGCAGCTCGGACAGGGGGGAATCGTACGAGCAGTACTTC.

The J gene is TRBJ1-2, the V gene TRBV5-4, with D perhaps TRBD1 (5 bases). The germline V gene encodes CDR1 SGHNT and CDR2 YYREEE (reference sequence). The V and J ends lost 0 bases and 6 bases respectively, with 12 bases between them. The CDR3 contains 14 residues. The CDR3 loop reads CASSLVRDPDGYTF. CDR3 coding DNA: TGTGCCAGCAGCTTGGTGAGGGACCCTGATGGCTACACCTTC.